The 21 T cell receptor beta chains reported below all come from one sample, sequenced in a study of tumor-infiltrating lymphocytes in localized non-small cell lung cancer. The repertoire was sequenced with immunoSEQ multiplex PCR; TCRdb's copy has only in-frame clones and lacks some. This sample yields 9,500 to 15,000 clones, of which more than 70% are seen a single time; around 13% belongs to the top ten. Sequenced sample: lung tumor tissue. The receptors shown here come from a human donor with non-small cell lung cancer.

CDR3 sequence reads: CASSPPAAWTEAFF. In nucleotides, the CDR3 is TGTGCCAGCAGCCCCCCGGCGGCGTGGACTGAAGCTTTCTTT. This chain connects TRBV7-6 to TRBJ1-1, with D uncertain. This CDR3 is 14 amino acids long. V gave up 5 bases and J gave up 5 bases, with 15 bases separating them. Per the germline V gene, CDR1 is SGHVS and CDR2 is FNYEAQ.

This sequence joins TRBV5-1 and TRBJ1-5, with D possibly matching TRBD1 (6 bases). The CDR3 loop spans 14 amino acids. The ends were cut back, 0 bases at V and 4 bases at J, with 8 bases in the middle. CDR1 and CDR2 (germline): SGHRS, YFSETQ. The CDR3 protein is CASSLDGQNQPQHF. CDR3 coding DNA: TGCGCCAGCAGCTTGGACGGACAGAATCAGCCCCAGCATTTT.

The chain is built from TRBV5-6 and TRBJ2-7; 8 bases line up with TRBD1. This CDR3 comprises 17 residues. J lost 1 base, V lost 4 bases, and 13 bases had no gene match. Germline values: CDR1 SGHDT, CDR2 YYEEEE. CDR3: CASSRAASGTGSYEQYF. DNA for the CDR3: TGTGCCAGCAGCCGCGCCGCCTCCGGGACAGGTTCCTACGAGCAGTACTTC.

A few counts support this clone. The V gene is TRBV6-1, the J gene TRBJ1-1; tentative D call: TRBD1 (6 bases). Trimming removed 7 bases at V and 4 bases at J, with 13 bases between. Germline CDR1 is MNHNS and CDR2 is SASEGT. This CDR3 spans 13 amino acids. The CDR3 DNA follows: TGTGCCAGCAAACAATCACAGGGCACTGAAGCTTTCTTT. Translating gives CASKQSQGTEAFF.

The count of this clone is one. CDR3 coding DNA: TGCAGCGTTGAAAAGGGGCAAAAAGCTTTCTTT. The encoded protein is CSVEKGQKAFF. The chain couples TRBV29-1 to TRBJ1-1; the D gene is possibly TRBD1 (5 bases). V was trimmed by 2 bases and J by 9 bases, leaving 10 bases between them. The CDR3 spans 11 residues. Germline lookup yields CDR1 SQVTM and CDR2 ANQGSEA.

The chain combines TRBV7-9 with TRBJ2-7, with 8 bases matching TRBD1. The CDR3 has 15 residues. J gave up 0 bases and V 3 bases, and 4 bases lay outside the gene matches. Germline V gives CDR1 SEHNR, CDR2 FQNEAQ (reference sequence). CDR3 in DNA: TGTGCCAGCAGCTTGGGACAGGCTATCTCCTACGAGCAGTACTTC. Its translation is CASSLGQAISYEQYF. Together with reference TRBV7-9 and TRBJ2-7, the CDR3 gives the full variable domain: DTGVSQNPRHKITKRGQNVTFRCDPISEHNRLYWYRQTLGQGPEFLTYFQNEAQLEKSRLLSDRFSAERPKGSFSTLEIQRTEQGDSAMYLCASSLGQAISYEQYFGPGTRLTVT.

This chain connects TRBV18 to TRBJ1-1; D not certain. Per the germline V gene, CDR1 is KGHSH and CDR2 is LQKENI. The CDR3 extends over 16 amino acids. The V gene lost 3 bases and the J gene lost 0 bases, with 14 bases spanning the gap. The CDR3 DNA sequence: TGTGCCAGCTCACCTGAACAGAGCATCATGAACACTGAAGCTTTCTTT. Protein sequence: CASSPEQSIMNTEAFF.

The V gene is TRBV30, the J gene TRBJ1-5; D unclear. Germline CDR1 is GTSNPN and CDR2 is SVGIG (reference sequence). CDR3 length: 13 residues. V gave up 1 base and J gave up 7 bases, with 11 bases separating them. CDR3 DNA: TGTGCCTGGAGTGATCTCCTGGGGCAGCCCCAGCATTTT. This translates into CAWSDLLGQPQHF.

The CDR3 DNA is TGCGCCAGCAGAGTAGCGGAGACCTACGAGCAGTACTTC. It translates to CASRVAETYEQYF. The rearrangement uses TRBV5-1 and TRBJ2-7; D might be TRBD2 (6 bases). The V end was cut by 5 bases, the J end by 2 bases, with 11 bases between. In germline, CDR1 is SGHRS, CDR2 YFSETQ. The CDR3 sequence is 13 residues long. The entire variable domain, with the rest obtained from reference TRBV5-1 and TRBJ2-7, is as follows: KAGVTQTPRYLIKTRGQQVTLSCSPISGHRSVSWYQQTPGQGLQFLFEYFSETQRNKGNFPGRFSGRQFSNSRSEMNVSTLELGDSALYLCASRVAETYEQYFGPGTRLTVT.

The rearrangement links TRBV30 to TRBJ2-3; a possible D gene is TRBD1 (6 bases). Germline V CDR1 and CDR2: GTSNPN, SVGIG (reference sequence). The CDR3 covers 14 residues. Trimming removed 1 base from V and 1 base from J, with 9 bases in between. In nucleotides, the CDR3 is TGTGCCTGGAGTGAGGCAGGGGGCACAGATACGCAGTATTTT. As protein: CAWSEAGGTDTQYF.

The chain uses TRBV19 and TRBJ1-1; tentatively, D is TRBD1 (6 bases). This CDR3 region has 13 residues. V lost 6 bases and J lost 5, with 13 bases in between. The germline gives CDR1 LNHDA, CDR2 SQIVND (reference sequence). The CDR3 spells CASSTGLRTEAFF. The CDR3 coding sequence is TGTGCCAGTAGCACAGGGTTGAGGACTGAAGCTTTCTTT.

Judged by abundance, this clone is medium-sized. The CDR3 coding sequence is TGTGCCAGCAGTGAACTGGGGGGGGGACCGTTCGAGCAGTACTTC. Its protein product is CASSELGGGPFEQYF. This sequence joins TRBV6-1 and TRBJ2-7; 7 bases are shared with TRBD2. Germline lookup yields CDR1 MNHNS and CDR2 SASEGT. The J segment lost 6 bases and the V segment lost 2 bases, leaving 10 bases of the junction unmatched. This CDR3 has 15 residues.

V is TRBV19 and J is TRBJ2-3; 7 bases align to TRBD1. CDR3 size: 19 residues. The germline V gene encodes CDR1 LNHDA and CDR2 SQIVND (reference sequence). The V and J ends lost 5 bases and 0 bases, in that order; junction bases with no gene match: 17. CDR3 in amino acids: CASSGRDSYPSGSTDTQYF. In DNA, the CDR3 is TGTGCCAGTAGTGGCCGGGACAGCTACCCGTCCGGAAGCACAGATACGCAGTATTTT.

This clone was detected a few times. The V call is TRBV9, the J call TRBJ1-1; D is ambiguous. Germline CDR1 reads SGDLS; CDR2 reads YYNGEE. V was clipped by 0 bases and J by 1 base, with 7 bases between them. This CDR3 has 14 residues. Written as DNA, the CDR3 is TGTGCCAGCAGCGTAGGCTTTGAGAACACTGAAGCTTTCTTT. Translated, it gives CASSVGFENTEAFF.

The chain couples TRBV29-1 to TRBJ1-1; D unresolved. The CDR3 sequence is 13 residues long. The V gene's germline CDR1 is SQVTM and CDR2 ANQGSEA. With 7 bases removed from V and 0 bases from J, the gap between germline ends came to 12 bases. This CDR3 reads CSAEERVNTEAFF. In DNA, the CDR3 is TGCAGCGCCGAAGAAAGGGTGAACACTGAAGCTTTCTTT.

This chain connects TRBV4-1 to TRBJ1-2; 7 bases align to TRBD1. Germline V gene data show CDR1 as MGHRA and CDR2 as YSYEKL. Trimming cost V 0 bases and J 4 bases; bases outside gene matches: 5. CDR3 size: 15 residues. Written as DNA, the CDR3 is TGCGCCAGCAGCCAAGATTTAGAGGGGGCCTATGGCTACACCTTC. The encoded protein is CASSQDLEGAYGYTF.

This clone was observed a handful of times. The rearrangement joins TRBV9 to TRBJ1-1, with unresolved D. Per germline, CDR1 SGDLS and CDR2 YYNGEE. The V end was cut by 1 base, the J end by 5 bases, with 3 bases between. CDR3 length: 11 residues. In DNA form, the CDR3 reads TGTGCCAGCAGCGTAACTACTGAAGCTTTCTTT. Translated: CASSVTTEAFF.

V gene TRBV5-4 combines with J gene TRBJ2-1; 11 bases match TRBD2. The CDR3 totals 15 residues. Germline V gene sequence: CDR1 SGHNT, CDR2 YYREEE (reference sequence). V shed 0 bases, J shed 8 bases, and the junction held 4 bases outside the gene matches. DNA of the CDR3: TGTGCCAGCAGCTTGGAGCCTAGCGGGGGGTATGAGCAGTTCTTC. This gives the protein CASSLEPSGGYEQFF.

V gene TRBV11-3 combines with J gene TRBJ1-2; D gene ambiguous. Germline V lookup: CDR1 SGHNT, CDR2 YENEEA. V was clipped by 5 bases and J by 8 bases, with 15 bases between them. The CDR3 totals 13 residues. DNA for the CDR3: TGTGCCAGCAGCCAGAGAGAAGGCAAGGGCTACACCTTC. Encoded protein: CASSQREGKGYTF. Based on the CDR3 plus reference TRBV11-3 and TRBJ1-2, the full variable domain is EAGVVQSPRYKIIEKKQPVAFWCNPISGHNTLYWYLQNLGQGPELLIRYENEEAVDDSQLPKDRFSAERLKGVDSTLKIQPAELGDSAVYLCASSQREGKGYTFGSGTRLTVV.

This chain connects TRBV7-8 to TRBJ1-6, with D perhaps matching TRBD1 (6 bases). The CDR3 runs to 14 residues. V lost 5 bases, J lost 10 bases, and 15 bases lay in between. The germline CDR1 and CDR2 sequences are SGHVS and FQNEAQ. This chain's CDR3 is CASSPTGVRSPLHF. The CDR3, as DNA: TGTGCCAGCAGCCCGACAGGAGTTAGGTCACCCCTCCACTTT.

This clone appeared a single time. The chain links TRBV9 to TRBJ2-2; the D call may be TRBD1 or TRBD2 (5 bases each). The CDR3 length is 19 residues. Germline values: CDR1 SGDLS, CDR2 YYNGEE. The V gene lost 4 bases and the J gene lost 0 bases, with 22 bases spanning the gap. The CDR3 DNA sequence: TGTGCCAGCAGCTTCACCGGGACCTCTATTAATACGAACACCGGGGAGCTGTTTTTT. As protein: CASSFTGTSINTNTGELFF.